These 16 T cell receptor beta chains came from one sample sequenced in a study of T cell repertoires in cytomegalovirus infection (dated by TCRdb to between 2019 and 2020). The treatment or condition label here, explained by the study, means: in vitro stimulation with specific CMV peptide epitopes to enrich CMV-specific T cells. The antigens for these receptors are not known. Sequencing instrument: Illumina HiSeq 1500. The public reads were reanalyzed by TCRdb: fastp trimming at Q25, MiXCR alignment, in-frame beta chains only. Merged by CDR3 protein, the rows form single entries marked with the most common genes and DNA. This sample has 830,000 or so distinct CDR3 sequences in its table, and around a third of those were observed once. Of the sample, around 12% is held by the ten largest clones. The sequenced sample was cultured CD8+ T cells from PBMCs, obtained from culture after CMV antigen stimulation. The receptors come from a human donor in good health (CMV status not recorded). Some clones in this sample may be carry-over from other donors' samples.

The J gene is TRBJ2-7, the V gene TRBV6-2 or TRBV6-3; D is possibly TRBD2 (6 bases). Germline loops: CDR1 MNHEY, CDR2 SVGEGT. This CDR3 is 13 amino acids long. V lost 2 bases, J lost 6 bases, and 11 bases lay in between. The DNA for the CDR3 is TGTGCCAGCAGTTACGGAGGGTATACCGAGCAGTACGTC. Protein sequence: CASSYGGYTEQYV.

This chain joins TRBV7-3 and TRBJ2-1; D tentatively fits TRBD1 or TRBD2 (6 bases each). V shed 10 bases and J shed 8 bases, with 15 bases lying between them. Germline-derived CDR1 and CDR2 are SGHTA and FQGTGA. The CDR3 runs 12 residues. The CDR3: CANNMGGYEQFF. As DNA, the CDR3 is TGTGCCAACAATATGGGGGGCTATGAGCAGTTCTTC.

This clonotype was seen a handful of times. This chain links TRBV4-1 with TRBJ2-5; D uncertain. Trimming took off 6 bases at V and 5 bases at J, with 19 bases between the two ends. This CDR3 is built from 15 residues. CDR1 MGHRA and CDR2 YSYEKL come from the germline V gene. CDR3 sequence (DNA): TGCGCCAGCAGGGGTTTAACGGCCAGTAGGGAGACCCAGTACTTC. Translating it yields CASRGLTASRETQYF.

This chain joins TRBV9 and TRBJ1-5; a weak D match, TRBD1 (6 bases). Germline V gives CDR1 SGDLS, CDR2 YYNGEE. This CDR3 comprises 18 residues. The ends were cut back, 3 bases at V and 0 bases at J, with 19 bases in the middle. CDR3 sequence reads: CASSERRQGRDSNQPQHF. The CDR3, as DNA: TGTGCCAGCAGCGAGAGACGGCAGGGGCGCGATAGCAATCAGCCCCAGCATTTT. Supplemented by reference TRBV9 and TRBJ1-5, the full variable domain reads DSGVTQTPKHLITATGQRVTLRCSPRSGDLSVYWYQQSLDQGLQFLIQYYNGEERAKGNILERFSAQQFPDLHSELNLSSLELGDSALYFCASSERRQGRDSNQPQHFGDGTRLSIL.

This clonotype was seen only a few times. The V and J genes are TRBV4-3 and TRBJ2-3, with D unclear. The CDR3 loop spans 15 amino acids. Between the trimmed V and J ends, which lost 1 base and 1 base, there was a span of 9 bases. Germline V CDR1 and CDR2: LGHNA, YSLEER. CDR3 DNA: TGCGCCAGCAGCCAAGCCACTATCCGCACAGATACGCAGTATTTT. This codes for CASSQATIRTDTQYF.

The CDR3 nucleotides read TGTGCCAGCAGCCAAGATGACGGACAGCCCCAAGAGACCCAGTACTTC. It is translated as CASSQDDGQPQETQYF. The chain links TRBV14 to TRBJ2-5; D possibly corresponds to TRBD1 (6 bases). The V gene's germline CDR1 is SGHDN and CDR2 FVKESK. V lost 0 bases and J lost 1, with 12 bases in between. The CDR3 consists of 16 residues.

This clonotype was found a few times. This sequence joins TRBV10-3 and TRBJ1-2, with 8 nucleotides matching TRBD1. Germline CDR1 reads ENHRY; CDR2 reads SYGVKD. The length of the CDR3 is 13 residues. V was pared by 3 bases and J by 10 bases, with 7 bases of the junction left unmatched. This chain's CDR3 is CAISDLTGEDYTF. CDR3 DNA sequence: TGTGCCATCAGTGATCTGACAGGGGAAGACTACACCTTC.

V is TRBV5-5 and J is TRBJ2-7, with D possibly matching TRBD1 (5 bases). Looked up from germline, CDR1 is SGHKS and CDR2 is YYEKEE (reference sequence). V was pared by 1 base and J by 7 bases, with 9 bases between. The CDR3 has 12 residues. CDR3 protein: CASSLPSGEQYV. The CDR3 DNA reads as TGTGCCAGCAGCTTGCCTTCAGGGGAGCAGTACGTC.

This clonotype was picked up one time. The chain carries TRBV4-1 and TRBJ1-1; D gene ambiguous. Deletions cut 1 base from V and 1 base from J, with 10 bases between. In germline, CDR1 is MGHRA, CDR2 YSYEKL. This CDR3 is 15 amino acids long. The CDR3 DNA is TGCGCCAGCAGCCAAGTGAACAGAGGGAACACTGAAGCTTTCTTT. Protein sequence: CASSQVNRGNTEAFF.

This clonotype was counted once. V and J are TRBV7-4 and TRBJ2-1; a weak D match, TRBD2 (7 bases). Per the germline V gene, CDR1 is SGHVT and CDR2 is SQSDAQ. This CDR3 has 16 amino acids. V gave up 1 base and J gave up 10 bases, with 20 bases separating them. In DNA form, the CDR3 reads TGTGCCAGCAGCTTAGAAGGGGGGGCAAGGTTTAACGAGCAGTTCTTC. This sequence encodes CASSLEGGARFNEQFF.

This clonotype was seen only a few times. This rearrangement joins TRBV2 to TRBJ1-5, with D possibly TRBD1 on 5 matching bases. The germline V gene encodes CDR1 SNHLY and CDR2 FYNNEI. CDR3 length equals 15 residues. The germline V and J ends were trimmed by 3 bases and 1 base, with 10 bases remaining between them. Here the CDR3 reads CASSDPRESNQPQHF. The CDR3 DNA is TGTGCCAGCAGTGACCCCAGGGAAAGCAATCAGCCCCAGCATTTT.

V is TRBV19 and J is TRBJ2-7; 11 nucleotides line up with TRBD2. In germline, CDR1 is LNHDA, CDR2 SQIVND (reference sequence). With V trimmed by 3 bases and J by 0 bases, 1 base remained unmatched. The CDR3 has 15 amino acids. The CDR3, as DNA: TGTGCCAGTAGTATGACTAGCGGGGTCTCCTACGAGCAGTACTTC. Protein sequence: CASSMTSGVSYEQYF.

This chain uses TRBV18 with TRBJ2-5, with no clear D. The CDR3 has 15 amino acids. The V and J ends lost 0 bases and 9 bases respectively, with 17 bases between them. From germline, CDR1 is KGHSH and CDR2 LQKENI. The DNA of the CDR3 is TGTGCCAGCTCACCACCAACCAGGCCGGCGTTTGCCCAGTACTTC. It yields the protein CASSPPTRPAFAQYF.

The chain joins TRBV27 to TRBJ1-5, with 12 bases that match TRBD1. CDR1 and CDR2 (germline): MNHEY, SMNVEV (reference sequence). This CDR3 region has 14 residues. After removal of 6 bases from V and 6 bases from J, the junction contained 3 bases not matched to a gene. CDR3 nucleotides: TGTGCCAGCAGAGGGACAGGGGGCATTCAGCCCCAGCATTTT. The encoded protein is CASRGTGGIQPQHF.

This sequence joins TRBV5-4 and TRBJ1-1; 9 nucleotides agree with TRBD1. Germline V gene sequence: CDR1 SGHNT, CDR2 YYREEE (reference sequence). Germline trimming cut 4 bases from V and 0 bases from J; bases unmatched to any gene: 7. The CDR3 is 16 residues long. CDR3 sequence: CASSRGQGDMNTEAFF. The CDR3 nucleotides are TGTGCCAGCAGCAGGGGACAGGGTGACATGAACACTGAAGCTTTCTTT.

This clonotype was detected many times. The CDR3 spells CASSFDSGGQARYEQYF. In DNA, the CDR3 is TGTGCCAGCAGCTTTGATTCGGGGGGACAGGCGAGATACGAGCAGTACTTC. The rearrangement uses TRBV7-9 and TRBJ2-7, with D perhaps TRBD1 (8 bases). Trimming took off 3 bases at V and 4 bases at J, with 22 bases between the two ends. Per germline, CDR1 SEHNR and CDR2 FQNEAQ (reference sequence). The CDR3 has 17 residues.